Below, 10 T cell receptor beta chains from the same sample are listed, as sequenced in a study of immune characterization of retroperitoneal liposarcoma. TCRdb recomputed calls from the PCR reads with MiXCR, one row per CDR3 protein. The sample has some 10,000 distinct CDR3 sequences, less than 40% seen once; the top ten hold around 25%. What was sequenced was tumor tissue. The source is a male donor with retroperitoneal liposarcoma.

The rearrangement uses TRBV6-1 and TRBJ2-5, with TRBD2 identical over 10 bases. With the DNA end fitting TRBJ2-1 better, the J assignment may be wrong. Germline V gene data show CDR1 as MNHNS and CDR2 as SASEGT. CDR3 length: 16 amino acids. CDR3 protein: CASSELLAGSSGEQFF. Here the CDR3 DNA reads TGTGCCAGCAGTGAACTACTAGCGGGATCTTCGGGAGAGCAGTTCTTC.

V and J are TRBV25-1 and TRBJ2-1; D may correspond to TRBD1 or TRBD2 (5 bases each). The last part of the DNA fits TRBJ2-7 better; the J call may be wrong. Germline CDR1 reads MGHDK; CDR2 reads SYGVNS. This CDR3 region has 15 residues. CDR3 in amino acids: CASMGYGGVDGEQYF. The CDR3 DNA reads TGTGCCAGCATGGGTTATGGGGGTGTTGATGGCGAGCAGTACTTC.

This clonotype turned up a few times. The chain carries TRBV11-1 and TRBJ2-1; the match to TRBD1 covers 7 bases. With the DNA end fitting TRBJ2-5 better, the J assignment may be wrong. This CDR3 contains 14 residues. Germline V lookup: CDR1 SGHAT, CDR2 FQDESV (reference sequence). CDR3 amino acids: CASSRRGPWETQYF. DNA of the CDR3: TGTGCCAGCAGCAGAAGGGGGCCTTGGGAGACCCAGTACTTC.

Note on this clonotype: The junction shows a germline mismatch at one end, possibly a read error. V usage is TRBV12-3 or TRBV12-4 and J usage is TRBJ2-2; TRBD2 matches 11 bases. The CDR3 length is 15 residues. The CDR3 DNA reads TGTGCCAGCAGATTAGCGGGAGGGGGCACCGGGGAGCTGTTTTTT. Protein sequence: CASRLAGGGTGELFF.

This sequence joins TRBV27 and TRBJ2-1; a possible D gene is TRBD2 (5 bases). V was clipped by 5 bases and J by 8 bases, with 16 bases between them. The CDR3 has 14 residues. Germline loops: CDR1 MNHEY, CDR2 SMNVEV (reference sequence). Written as DNA, the CDR3 is TGTGCCAGCAGTCCGTCTACGGCCGGGGATGAGCAGTTCTTC. Encoded protein: CASSPSTAGDEQFF.

The chain combines TRBV7-6 with TRBJ2-1; D is unresolved. TRBJ2-5 explains the end of the DNA better; the J call may be wrong. CDR3 length: 15 amino acids. CDR1 and CDR2 (germline): SGHVS, FNYEAQ. CDR3 residues: CASRTRPGSEETQYF. The CDR3 nucleotides are TGTGCCAGCAGGACCAGGCCCGGATCGGAAGAGACCCAGTACTTC.

The chain has TRBV5-1 and TRBJ2-2, with D unresolved. CDR1 SGHRS and CDR2 YFSETQ come from the germline V gene. Trimming shortened V by 4 bases and J by 1 base, and 8 bases separated the two germline ends. The CDR3 extends over 14 amino acids. The CDR3 DNA follows: TGCGCCAGCAGCACGACAATGAACACCGGGGAGCTGTTTTTT. Its translation: CASSTTMNTGELFF.

This clonotype was picked up a small number of times. V is TRBV7-6 and J is TRBJ2-1; 9 nucleotides agree with TRBD2. Germline trimming cut 4 bases from V and 9 bases from J; bases unmatched to any gene: 7. Germline V gene sequence: CDR1 SGHVS, CDR2 FNYEAQ. The CDR3 is made up of 14 amino acids. CDR3 in DNA: TGTGCCAGCAGCTACGCGGGGGGGCAGGTTGAGCAGTTCTTC. Amino acids: CASSYAGGQVEQFF.

J is TRBJ2-1 and V is TRBV12-3 or TRBV12-4, with 14 bases identical to TRBD2. The trim removed 7 bases at V and 10 bases at J, leaving 9 bases unmatched. This CDR3 spans 15 amino acids. CDR3 region: CASTLTSGGAREQFF. CDR3 coding DNA: TGTGCCAGCACCCTGACTAGCGGGGGGGCTAGGGAGCAGTTCTTC.

Only a few counts were recorded for this clonotype. The chain links TRBV6-1 to TRBJ2-5; no reliable D call. The CDR3 runs 13 residues. V was trimmed by 2 bases and J by 5 bases, leaving 9 bases between them. Germline values: CDR1 MNHNS, CDR2 SASEGT. The CDR3, as DNA: TGTGCCAGCAGTGAAAATCCCGGGGAGACCCAGTACTTC. Its protein product is CASSENPGETQYF.